One sample yielded the 5 T cell receptor beta chains listed below, sequenced in a study of CD8 T cells in ankylosing spondylitis listed by TCRdb under 2017. The library was prepared using 5' RACE. Sequenced on an Illumina HiSeq 2500. The raw public data were reprocessed by TCRdb itself: fastp quality trimming at Q25, MiXCR clonotype calling, in-frame beta chains only. Duplicate CDR3 protein sequences are folded into a single record with the most common DNA and genes. A total of about 230,000 distinct CDR3 sequences appear in this sample, 8% to 10% of them only once. Roughly 5% of the sample rests with the top ten. The sequencing sample was made of blood, either unsorted or a sorted T cell fraction (not recorded which). The receptors originated from a female donor with ankylosing spondylitis or in good health (not recorded which).

The table lists this clonotype with many counts. The chain recombines TRBV28 with TRBJ2-7; TRBD1 might be the D (6 bases). The ends were cut back, 3 bases at V and 2 bases at J, with 11 bases in the middle. CDR3 length equals 14 residues. In germline, CDR1 is MDHEN, CDR2 SYDVKM. CDR3 coding DNA: TGTGCCAGCAGTTTCCGATACAGGGCCTACGAGCAGTACTTC. This sequence encodes CASSFRYRAYEQYF.

This clonotype showed up many times. The chain couples TRBV7-9 to TRBJ2-3, with TRBD2 identical over 11 bases. CDR3 size: 16 residues. V dropped 3 bases and J dropped 5; count of bases not matched to a gene: 7. Germline CDR1 SEHNR, CDR2 FQNEAQ (reference sequence). CDR3 amino acids: CASSFIAGGPRDTQYF. CDR3 in DNA: TGTGCCAGCAGCTTCATAGCGGGAGGGCCGAGAGATACGCAGTATTTT. Looking up the rest from reference TRBV7-9 and TRBJ2-3 gives the full variable domain: DTGVSQNPRHKITKRGQNVTFRCDPISEHNRLYWYRQTLGQGPEFLTYFQNEAQLEKSRLLSDRFSAERPKGSFSTLEIQRTEQGDSAMYLCASSFIAGGPRDTQYFGPGTRLTVL.

This clonotype has ten or more counts. The gene calls are TRBV20-1 and TRBJ2-1, with D perhaps matching TRBD1 (5 bases). V was clipped by 0 bases and J by 6 bases, with 9 bases between them. This CDR3 has 13 residues. Germline CDR1 and CDR2: DFQATT and SNEGSKA (reference sequence). The CDR3 is CSARDRQSNEQFF. The DNA of the CDR3 is TGCAGTGCTAGAGATCGACAGAGCAATGAGCAGTTCTTC.

The sample holds many counts of this clonotype. The DNA of the CDR3 is TGTGCCTGGAGTCCCGGACAAACAAGAGGCTACACCTTC. It encodes CAWSPGQTRGYTF. The genes are TRBV30 and TRBJ1-2; a possible D gene is TRBD1 (5 bases). From germline, CDR1 is GTSNPN and CDR2 SVGIG (reference sequence). This CDR3 spans 13 amino acids. The V end lost 2 bases, the J end lost 8 bases, and 15 bases lay between the germline ends.

Only a few counts were recorded for this clonotype. The rearrangement joins TRBV7-2 to TRBJ1-4, with a weak D call TRBD1 (6 bases). Per germline, CDR1 SGHTA and CDR2 FQGNSA. The CDR3 runs to 14 residues. Trimming took off 1 base at V and 8 bases at J, with 11 bases between the two ends. The CDR3 reads CASSLGPGAEKLFF. The DNA for the CDR3 is TGTGCCAGCAGCTTAGGCCCAGGGGCGGAAAAACTGTTTTTT.